This paragraph covers one T cell receptor (beta chain) sequence. The sample holds many counts of this clonotype. The target of this receptor is not known. No much larger clone is present one base from it, and per-base qualities are unavailable. The data were taken from a study of response to subunit inactivated influenza vaccine (dated by TCRdb to between 2018 and 2020). At the level of the whole study: Deep quantitative T cell receptor repertoire profiling was used in the study to track responses to a trivalent subunit inactivated influenza vaccine. The study at large found these results: The authors suggested that each seasonal influenza vaccination may recruit only a limited number of new T cells.

Sequences MNHEY (CDR1) and SMNVEV (CDR2) are obtained from the germline V gene (reference sequence). V gives up 1 base and J gives up 5 bases, and the segment between their germline ends measures 14 bases. The CDR3 has 15 amino acids, counting the end cysteine and phenylalanine. The only DNA kept is the CDR3, 45 bases in frame from the first base. Receptor amplification or capture employed RT-PCR. The data were produced on an Illumina HiSeq 2500. TCRdb handled the public reads itself, with Q25 trimming in fastp and clone calling in MiXCR, and kept productive beta chains. Every distinct CDR3 protein forms one entry, paired with its most common genes and DNA. Here the sample has hundreds of thousands of distinct CDR3 sequences; about an eighth occur a single time. The ten largest clonotypes hold 10% of the sample.

The chain is encoded by TRBV27 joined to TRBJ1-1, with the D segment identity uncertain. This TCR derives from a man in his forties or fifties who received an inactivated influenza vaccine. Donor details come from another sample of the same person, matched by shared clones. The source material was PBMCs from blood, sampled on the day of vaccination. The CDR3 has the sequence CASSLFPSRDTEAFF. In nucleotides, the sequence is TGTGCCAGCAGTTTATTTCCCAGCAGAGATACTGAAGCTTTCTTT.